This TCR beta chain was recovered during a study of identical twins. Study-wide findings and caveats: Clonotypes of the beta chain that were abundant in cord blood carried fewer insertions (memory repertoires showed none). Part of the zero-insertion signal could reflect confounding by invariant MAIT and iNKT cells.

Germline V gene lookup returns CDR1 SGHTA and CDR2 FQGTGA. This CDR3 has 14 residues. V gave up 10 bases and J gave up 5 bases, with 18 bases separating them. Via MiXCR, TCRdb re-called the 5' RACE reads, giving one row per CDR3 protein. Counted here are hundreds of thousands of distinct CDR3 sequences, about 12% occurring once; the ten biggest clones make up under 2%. Only a few counts were recorded for this clonotype. Its antigen is not identified. The same specimen was also included in a second study, on yellow fever vaccine responses in identical twins. That investigation notes: Reports say the vaccine T cell response in twins looked partly convergent and partly personalized.

Sequenced: PBMCs. V usage is TRBV7-3 and J usage is TRBJ2-1; TRBD2 is a possible D gene (5 bases). The TCR was taken from a young woman in good health. This chain's CDR3 is CANPPGLGDNEQFF. The CDR3, as DNA: TGTGCCAACCCCCCAGGATTGGGAGACAATGAGCAGTTCTTC.